This T cell receptor (beta chain) originates from a study of regulatory T cells in long-lasting Graves disease (dated by TCRdb to 2020 to 2023). Some background on the complete study: Patients with newly diagnosed Graves' disease had been on antithyroid drugs for under 3 months. The study was conducted in China and was registered as a clinical trial. This study used TCR sequencing and RNA sequencing of peripheral blood to compare persistent Graves' disease patients against newly diagnosed Graves' disease patients. A total of roughly 35 samples underwent TCR sequencing, from around 13 patients with persistent Graves' disease and roughly 20 patients with newly diagnosed Graves' disease. Overall results and qualifications from the work: Sequencing and analysis were limited to the TCR beta chain. The small sample size was acknowledged by the authors as a limitation that may reduce accuracy. Because the primary lesion, thyroid tissue, could not be accessed, the study looked at peripheral blood alone. Persistent Graves' disease patients showed lower TCR Shannon entropy and fewer highly expanded clones than newly diagnosed patients, suggesting clonal expansion. A larger number of public clonotypes was shared among persistent patients (around 2,500) than among newly diagnosed patients (about 990). Preferential use of TRBV28, TRBJ1-2 and TRBJ2-5 was observed in persistent disease, whereas TRBV20-1 and TRBJ2-1 were favored in newly diagnosed disease.

This clonotype came up many times. Its antigen is currently not known. No base quality information exists; no much larger clone differs at one position. The sample's time point label, decoded: newly diagnosed GD, antithyroid drugs for less than 3 months. For both TCR sequencing and RNA sequencing, RNA was extracted from PBMCs using TRIzol. The diagnosis of Graves' disease followed American Thyroid Association guidelines. Patients for the study were recruited at an endocrinology department in Xi'an, China. Each patient gave about 10 milliliters of peripheral blood, collected in an EDTA anticoagulant tube. Ficoll Paque Plus density gradient separation was used to isolate PBMCs, and no additional T cell sorting was done. An Agilent 2100 Bioanalyzer and agarose gel were used to check RNA quality, while a NanoDrop 2000 measured RNA concentration. The CDR3 holds 15 amino acids from the cysteine to the phenylalanine. The DNA shown is the 45-base CDR3, in frame from base 1. The germline V gene provides CDR1 SGHRS and CDR2 YFSETQ. Trimming accounts for 3 bases at V and 3 bases at J, while the number of junction bases matched to no gene is 9.

Receptors were amplified or captured by multiplex PCR. Data came from an Illumina HiSeq 4000. iRepertoire HTBI primers and Arm-PCR amplification of CDR3 regions were used to construct TCR beta libraries. Before sequencing, the PCR products went through gel purification. For the original study's pipeline: Across samples, 60 to 75 TRBV and 13 to 15 TRBJ segments were identified and used for gene usage analysis of CDR3 amino acid clonotypes. COPE and FqMerger were used to merge the filtered high-quality paired reads into contigs. Contigs were aligned with BLAST to IMGT TRBV, TRBD and TRBJ reference genes, and CDR3 was defined per IMGT. Clonotypes above 0.1% frequency were classified as highly expanded clones. Shannon entropy served as the measure of repertoire diversity, while the Gini coefficient captured V-J evenness. A clonotype found in more than one individual was treated as public. TCRdb handled the public reads itself, with Q25 trimming in fastp and clone calling in MiXCR, and kept productive beta chains. Each CDR3 protein gets just one entry, which takes the most common genes and DNA from the rows behind it. The V and J calls come from TCRdb's annotation, not from the publication. Here the sample has 350,000 to 400,000 distinct CDR3 sequences; 15% to 19% occur a single time. About a fifth of the sample comes from the top ten.

The chain joins TRBV5-1 to TRBJ2-7; 7 central nucleotides agree with TRBD2. The receptor's source is a female donor with Graves disease. The sample in question was peripheral blood mononuclear cells (PBMCs), obtained at new diagnosis, from a patient treated with antithyroid drugs. The CDR3 amino acid sequence is: CASSWGGAGDYEQYF. The sequence in DNA is TGCGCCAGCAGCTGGGGAGGGGCAGGCGACTACGAGCAGTACTTC.